The 4 T cell receptor beta chains listed next were all sequenced from one sample in a study of graft-versus-host responses after intestinal transplantation. Measured with immunoSEQ multiplex PCR; TCRdb has only the in-frame clones, and not every one. The data show around 14,000 clones, with 30% to 35% seen just once and 4.5% to 6% held by the top ten. The sequenced sample was alloreactive CD4+ T cells from a mixed lymphocyte reaction culture, obtained before intestinal transplant. The subset is: CFSE-low proliferating T cells sorted from roughly six-day pre-transplant mixed lymphocyte reaction (GvH or HvG direction). These receptors originate from a human patient who received an intestinal transplant.

CDR3 sequence reads: CASSTRTGRGSGELFF. CDR3 nucleotides: TGTGCCAGCAGTACCAGGACAGGGAGGGGTTCCGGGGAGCTGTTTTTT. The V gene is TRBV28, the J gene TRBJ2-2; possible D gene TRBD1, 8 bases. Germline CDR1 MDHEN, CDR2 SYDVKM. The CDR3 loop spans 16 amino acids. V lost 5 bases and J 6 bases, leaving 19 bases between the germline ends.

This chain connects TRBV7-2 to TRBJ1-5; D is undetermined. Trimming removed 5 bases from V and 7 bases from J, with 12 bases in between. The CDR3 is 13 residues long. Germline V gene data show CDR1 as SGHTA and CDR2 as FQGNSA. The CDR3 DNA follows: TGTGCCAGCAGCCCCGAGAGAAGCCAGCCCCAGCATTTT. Translated, it gives CASSPERSQPQHF.

This CDR3 is CASKRDSINYGYTF. CDR3 coding DNA: TGTGCCAGCAAAAGGGACAGCATAAACTATGGCTACACCTTC. The gene calls are TRBV28 and TRBJ1-2; 7 nucleotides line up with TRBD1. Germline CDR1 MDHEN, CDR2 SYDVKM. CDR3 length: 14 residues. Trimming removed 7 bases from V and 2 bases from J; junction bases left unmatched: 7.

This clone was counted a few times. This rearrangement joins TRBV7-9 to TRBJ2-1; 7 bases are a match to TRBD2. V was clipped by 4 bases and J by 8 bases; unmatched bases: 17. The CDR3 covers 17 residues. The germline gives CDR1 SEHNR, CDR2 FQNEAQ (reference sequence). CDR3 bases: TGTGCCAGCAGCTCCCATTGGACTAGTAGGGCAGGCGATGAGCAGTTCTTC. It specifies CASSSHWTSRAGDEQFF.